This is a list of T cell receptor beta chains from one sample in a study of regulatory and conventional T cells in RAG deficiency. TCRdb keeps only in-frame clones here, not all; method: immunoSEQ multiplex PCR. The sample includes several thousand clones, about 95% seen only once; the top ten take more than 1.4%. Sample: CD4+ effector T cells sorted from blood. The receptors derive from a human donor with RAG deficiency presenting as severe combined immunodeficiency. CDR3s include the opening cysteine and the closing phenylalanine or tryptophan. Each record gives: J gene, D gene, clone size, V gene, CDR3 DNA, CDR3 protein. D genes are given only for firm matches. Clone size is not always given. Where it is, it says once, few, many or a class for expanded clones.

>TRBJ2-2|TRBD1|.|TRBV5-1
TGCGCCAGCAGCCCTTCAAACAGGGGGCATAGCGGGGAGCTGTTTTTT
CASSPSNRGHSGELFF
>TRBJ2-2|TRBD1|.|TRBV4-2
TGTGCCAGCAGCCAAGAACAGGGGCGAGGGACCGGGGAGCTGTTTTTT
CASSQEQGRGTGELFF
>TRBJ2-5|.|.|TRBV5-1
TGCGCCAGCAGGGCGGTTGAGACCCAGTACTTC
CASRAVETQYF
>TRBJ1-2|.|.|TRBV30
TGTGCCTGGAGTGTAGGGGGTTATGGCTACACCTTC
CAWSVGGYGYTF
>TRBJ1-4|.|.|TRBV20-1
TGCAGTGCTAGCCTAGTAGAAAAACTGTTTTTT
CSASLVEKLFF
>TRBJ2-3|TRBD1|.|TRBV15
TGTGCCACCAGCAGAGGACAGGGGGCTAGCACAGATACGCAGTATTTT
CATSRGQGASTDTQYF
>TRBJ2-1|.|.|TRBV5-1
TGCGCCAGCAGCCCGACTAGCTCCTACAATGAGCAGTTCTTC
CASSPTSSYNEQFF
>TRBJ1-2|TRBD1|.|TRBV7-2
TGTGCCAGCAGTTTCGCTCCGGGACAGGGGGCTGGCGGCTACACCTTC
CASSFAPGQGAGGYTF
>TRBJ2-5|.|.|TRBV5-1
TGCGCCAGCAGCTTGGGGCGGGAGACCCAGTACTTC
CASSLGRETQYF
>TRBJ2-3|TRBD1|.|TRBV6-5
TGTGCCAGCAGTGTGACAGGGAACACAGATACGCAGTATTTT
CASSVTGNTDTQYF
>TRBJ2-1|.|.|TRBV7-2
TGTGCCAGCAGCTTAGTGGCGGGACCCTCCTACAATGAGCAGTTCTTC
CASSLVAGPSYNEQFF
>TRBJ2-3|TRBD1|.|TRBV10-3
TGTGCCATCAGGACGACAGGGAGCACAGATACGCAGTATTTT
CAIRTTGSTDTQYF
>TRBJ1-4|.|once|TRBV19
TGTGCCAGTAGCAGACACCCGAGTCATGAAAAACTGTTTTTT
CASSRHPSHEKLFF
>TRBJ1-2|.|.|TRBV4-1
TGCGCCAGCAGCCTCGACGCGGGGTCCTATGGCTACACCTTC
CASSLDAGSYGYTF
>TRBJ2-5|.|.|TRBV9
TGTGCCAGCAGCGTTTGGGACCAAGAGACCCAGTACTTC
CASSVWDQETQYF
>TRBJ2-2|.|once|TRBV11-2
TGTGCCAGCAGCTTAAGAGCCGGGACAACGAACACCGGGGAGCTGTTTTTT
CASSLRAGTTNTGELFF
>TRBJ2-3|TRBD2|.|TRBV30
TGTGCCTGGAGTGTAACGGTCGGGGGGGATACGCAGTATTTT
CAWSVTVGGDTQYF
>TRBJ2-3|TRBD2|.|TRBV4-1
TGCGCCAGCAGCCAAGATCTCCCGGGACTAGCGGGAGTCGGTACGCAGTATTTT
CASSQDLPGLAGVGTQYF
>TRBJ2-3|.|once|TRBV19
TGTGCCAGTAGTATGCGGGTTCATACGCAGTATTTT
CASSMRVHTQYF
>TRBJ2-2|TRBD1|.|TRBV4-3
TGCGCCAGCAGCCAAGAAGGGGGCATTGGCGGGGAGCTGTTTTTT
CASSQEGGIGGELFF
>TRBJ1-1|.|.|TRBV20-1
TGCAGCGCGGGGGGAACATCGCAGGCTTTCTTT
CSAGGTSQAFF
>TRBJ1-2|.|.|TRBV7-2
TGTGCCAGCAGCCAAAGGACAGTTCTCTATGGCTACACCTTC
CASSQRTVLYGYTF
>TRBJ2-5|TRBD1|.|TRBV2
TGTGCCAGCAGAGGGGACAGGGGGCGAGAGACCCAGTACTTC
CASRGDRGRETQYF
>TRBJ2-3|.|.|TRBV15
TGTGCCACCAGCAGAGATCCGGCAACCGATACGCAGTATTTT
CATSRDPATDTQYF
>TRBJ2-7|TRBD1|.|TRBV11-2
TGTGCCAGCAGCGGCGGGACAGGGGGCGATGGCTACGAGCAGTACTTC
CASSGGTGGDGYEQYF
>TRBJ2-4|.|.|TRBV5-4
TGTGCCAGCAGCCAGGCCCCTGGAGCCAAAAACATTCAGTACTTC
CASSQAPGAKNIQYF
>TRBJ2-2|.|.|TRBV9
TGTGCCAGCAGCCGGACATCGAACACCGGGGAGCTGTTTTTT
CASSRTSNTGELFF
>TRBJ2-5|TRBD1|.|TRBV5-4
TGTGCCAGCAGCTCCACCGGGACAGGCCAAGAGACCCAGTACTTC
CASSSTGTGQETQYF
>TRBJ2-5|TRBD2|.|TRBV13
TGTGCCAGCAGCCCCTCTAGCGGGAGGGGTTATCAAGAGACCCAGTACTTC
CASSPSSGRGYQETQYF
>TRBJ2-5|.|.|TRBV10-3
TGTGCCATCAGTGGAGGGGAGACCCAGTACTTC
CAISGGETQYF
>TRBJ2-3|.|.|TRBV7-9
TGTGCCAGCAGCTTAAGGGGGGTGAGCACAGATACGCAGTATTTT
CASSLRGVSTDTQYF
>TRBJ1-1|TRBD1|.|TRBV27
TGTGCCAGCAGGCCGACAGGGTGGGACACTGAAGCTTTCTTT
CASRPTGWDTEAFF
>TRBJ2-7|TRBD1|.|TRBV29-1
TGCAGCGTTGAGACAGGGCGCTCCTACGAGCAGTACTTC
CSVETGRSYEQYF
>TRBJ2-7|TRBD1|.|TRBV4-3
TGCGCCAGCAGCCATTTCAAGACAGGGATCTACGAGCAGTACTTC
CASSHFKTGIYEQYF
>TRBJ2-4|.|.|TRBV11-2
TGTGCCAGCAGCTTAAAAGGGGGACACTCGGAGAACATTCAGTACTTC
CASSLKGGHSENIQYF
>TRBJ2-7|.|.|TRBV2
TGTGCCAGCAGTGAACGGACTGGTTTGGAGCAGTACTTC
CASSERTGLEQYF
>TRBJ2-6|.|.|TRBV7-2
TGTGCCAGCAGCCCCCTTTTGACCGGGGCCAACGTCCTGACTTTC
CASSPLLTGANVLTF
>TRBJ2-3|TRBD1|.|TRBV18
TGTGCCAGCTCACCTGGGACAGGTGCCGATACGCAGTATTTT
CASSPGTGADTQYF
>TRBJ2-5|TRBD1|.|TRBV16
TGTGCCAGCAGCCAGGACAGGGGAGAGACCCAGTACTTC
CASSQDRGETQYF
>TRBJ1-5|.|few|TRBV30
TGTGCCTGGAGTGTACAGGGCAATCAGCCCCAGCATTTT
CAWSVQGNQPQHF
>TRBJ2-7|.|.|TRBV6-1
TGTGCCAGCAGTCAGAGAGACAGGTACGAGCAGTACTTC
CASSQRDRYEQYF
>TRBJ2-5|TRBD1|.|TRBV6-1
TGTGCCGGCAGTGATTCGACAGGGGGGTGGGAGACCCAGTACTTC
CAGSDSTGGWETQYF
>TRBJ2-7|.|.|TRBV27
TGTGCCAGCAGTTTACGGTTCAGCTCCTACGAGCAGTACTTC
CASSLRFSSYEQYF
>TRBJ1-2|.|few|TRBV6-6
TGTGCCAGCAGCTACGCTACCGGGATCAGGGATGGCTACACCTTC
CASSYATGIRDGYTF
>TRBJ2-5|TRBD2|.|TRBV7-2
TGTGCCAGCAGCTTAAGACTAGCGGGAGGGGGGGGCCAAGAGACCCAGTACTTC
CASSLRLAGGGGQETQYF
>TRBJ1-1|TRBD1|once|TRBV5-1
TGCGCCACTCGGACAGGGGGCGCCGACACTGAAGCTTTCTTT
CATRTGGADTEAFF
>TRBJ2-6|.|.|TRBV7-8
TGTGCCAGCAGCTGGACGGTTGGGGCCAACGTCCTGACTTTC
CASSWTVGANVLTF
>TRBJ2-6|.|.|TRBV4-1
TGCGCCAGCAGCCATCCGAACTCTGGGGCCAACGTCCTGACTTTC
CASSHPNSGANVLTF
>TRBJ2-3|TRBD1|.|TRBV30
TGTGCCTGGAGTGTACGGCCAGGGGGATTGACAGATACGCAGTATTTT
CAWSVRPGGLTDTQYF
>TRBJ1-5|.|.|TRBV7-8
TGTGCCAGCAGCTTACTCTCACAGGGTCAGCCCCAGCATTTT
CASSLLSQGQPQHF
>TRBJ2-3|.|.|TRBV10-1
TGCGCCAGCAGGGACAGCTCGGCGAGGACAGATACGCAGTATTTT
CASRDSSARTDTQYF
>TRBJ1-1|TRBD1|.|TRBV4-3
TGCGCCAGCAGCCAAGTAAACAGGGGTACTGAAGCTTTCTTT
CASSQVNRGTEAFF
>TRBJ2-7|.|.|TRBV7-2
TGTGCCAGCAGCTTAGGCTTGAGCTCCTACGAGCAGTACTTC
CASSLGLSSYEQYF
>TRBJ2-1|.|.|TRBV10-1
TGCGCCAGCAGTTCAGGGTACAATGAGCAGTTCTTC
CASSSGYNEQFF
>TRBJ2-1|.|.|TRBV10-3
TGTGCCATCAGTGCCCCACCGGAATTGCAGTTCTTC
CAISAPPELQFF